Listed below are T cell receptor beta chains from one sample, sequenced in a study of cytomegalovirus exposure and HLA in healthy donors. Repertoires were generated with immunoSEQ multiplex PCR, while TCRdb's copy carries only in-frame clones and drops some. The sample lists 200,000 to 250,000 clones, about 80% seen once, with 0.55% to 0.7% in the top ten. What was sequenced was PBMCs. Every receptor here comes from a woman in her forties in good health and CMV-seronegative. Each CDR3 is given with its conserved first and last residue. Each record gives: clone size, D gene, V gene, J gene, CDR3 protein, CDR3 DNA. The D gene is left open where the match is weak. Expanded clones get a size class; other rows say once, few or many, or leave the size out.

clone_size: .
d_call: .
v_call: TRBV11-2
j_call: TRBJ1-1
cdr3_aa: CASSPARYVGRAGTEAFF
cdr3_nt: TGTGCCAGCAGCCCAGCAAGATATGTCGGCAGGGCTGGGACTGAAGCTTTCTTT

clone_size: .
d_call: .
v_call: TRBV5-1
j_call: TRBJ1-1
cdr3_aa: CASSSTTGNTEAFF
cdr3_nt: TGCGCCAGCAGCTCCACGACAGGGAACACTGAAGCTTTCTTT

clone_size: .
d_call: TRBD1
v_call: TRBV6-1
j_call: TRBJ1-4
cdr3_aa: CASQDRGPRKLFF
cdr3_nt: TGTGCCAGTCAGGACAGGGGGCCCCGAAAACTGTTTTTT

clone_size: .
d_call: .
v_call: TRBV27
j_call: TRBJ2-7
cdr3_aa: CASSAGTGVSYEQYF
cdr3_nt: TGTGCCAGCAGCGCCGGGACGGGGGTCTCCTACGAGCAGTACTTC

clone_size: .
d_call: TRBD1
v_call: TRBV5-1
j_call: TRBJ1-5
cdr3_aa: CASSPAGGSNQPQHF
cdr3_nt: TGCGCCAGCAGCCCCGCAGGGGGTAGCAATCAGCCCCAGCATTTT

clone_size: few
d_call: .
v_call: TRBV5-1
j_call: TRBJ1-5
cdr3_aa: CASSLDRNQPQHF
cdr3_nt: TGCGCCAGCAGCTTGGATAGAAATCAGCCCCAGCATTTT

clone_size: .
d_call: .
v_call: TRBV30
j_call: TRBJ1-5
cdr3_aa: CAWTDNSNQPQHF
cdr3_nt: TGTGCCTGGACGGACAATAGCAATCAGCCCCAGCATTTT

clone_size: many
d_call: .
v_call: TRBV5-4
j_call: TRBJ2-1
cdr3_aa: CASSLAQINEQFF
cdr3_nt: TGTGCCAGCAGCTTGGCCCAGATCAATGAGCAGTTCTTC

clone_size: .
d_call: TRBD2
v_call: TRBV13
j_call: TRBJ2-7
cdr3_aa: CASSFGTSGGHEQYF
cdr3_nt: TGTGCCAGCAGCTTTGGGACTAGCGGGGGCCACGAGCAGTACTTC

clone_size: .
d_call: TRBD1
v_call: TRBV6-5
j_call: TRBJ1-6
cdr3_aa: CASSSSTTGVASPLHF
cdr3_nt: TGTGCCAGCAGTTCTTCTACGACAGGGGTGGCTTCACCCCTCCACTTT

clone_size: .
d_call: .
v_call: TRBV30
j_call: TRBJ2-5
cdr3_aa: CAWSPAGTQYF
cdr3_nt: TGTGCCTGGAGCCCAGCAGGGACCCAGTACTTC

clone_size: .
d_call: .
v_call: TRBV18
j_call: TRBJ1-3
cdr3_aa: CASSATTGSENTIYF
cdr3_nt: TGTGCCAGCTCAGCTACCACAGGGTCTGAAAACACCATATATTTT

clone_size: .
d_call: .
v_call: TRBV15
j_call: TRBJ2-7
cdr3_aa: CATSRGGLPYEQYF
cdr3_nt: TGTGCCACCAGCCGTGGGGGACTCCCCTACGAGCAGTACTTC

clone_size: .
d_call: TRBD2
v_call: TRBV30
j_call: TRBJ2-2
cdr3_aa: CAWRSLAGGTGELFF
cdr3_nt: TGTGCCTGGAGGTCCTTAGCGGGGGGGACCGGGGAGCTGTTTTTT

clone_size: .
d_call: .
v_call: TRBV7-9
j_call: TRBJ2-1
cdr3_aa: CASSAGVTSLDEQFF
cdr3_nt: TGTGCCAGCAGCGCAGGGGTGACCTCTTTGGATGAGCAGTTCTTC

clone_size: .
d_call: TRBD2
v_call: TRBV5-4
j_call: TRBJ2-5
cdr3_aa: CASSKLADQETQYF
cdr3_nt: TGTGCCAGCAGCAAACTAGCGGACCAAGAGACCCAGTACTTC

clone_size: once
d_call: .
v_call: TRBV5-1
j_call: TRBJ1-5
cdr3_aa: CASSLDFPNQPQHF
cdr3_nt: TGCGCCAGCAGCTTGGACTTCCCCAATCAGCCCCAGCATTTT

clone_size: .
d_call: .
v_call: TRBV29-1
j_call: TRBJ1-2
cdr3_aa: CSVRHGEGYTF
cdr3_nt: TGCAGCGTGAGGCACGGGGAGGGCTACACCTTC

clone_size: .
d_call: .
v_call: TRBV2
j_call: TRBJ2-5
cdr3_aa: CASGGNQETQYF
cdr3_nt: TGTGCCAGCGGGGGGAACCAAGAGACCCAGTACTTC

clone_size: .
d_call: .
v_call: TRBV28
j_call: TRBJ1-5
cdr3_aa: CASSLKLGNQPQHF
cdr3_nt: TGTGCCAGCAGTTTAAAACTTGGCAATCAGCCCCAGCATTTT

clone_size: .
d_call: .
v_call: TRBV6-6
j_call: TRBJ2-2
cdr3_aa: CASSSRPTGELFF
cdr3_nt: TGTGCCAGCTCGAGCAGGCCAACCGGGGAGCTGTTTTTT

clone_size: .
d_call: .
v_call: TRBV19
j_call: TRBJ2-2
cdr3_aa: CASCGVTGELFF
cdr3_nt: TGTGCCAGTTGCGGGGTCACCGGGGAGCTGTTTTTT

clone_size: .
d_call: TRBD1
v_call: TRBV9
j_call: TRBJ2-1
cdr3_aa: CASSPRPTGVYNEQFF
cdr3_nt: TGTGCCAGCAGCCCTCGCCCGACAGGGGTATACAATGAGCAGTTCTTC

clone_size: .
d_call: TRBD1
v_call: TRBV7-9
j_call: TRBJ2-1
cdr3_aa: CASSLARTQGDNEQFF
cdr3_nt: TGTGCCAGCAGCTTAGCGCGTACACAGGGGGACAATGAGCAGTTCTTC

clone_size: .
d_call: .
v_call: TRBV27
j_call: TRBJ1-6
cdr3_aa: CASSLSRVNSPLHF
cdr3_nt: TGTGCCAGCAGTTTGAGCAGGGTGAATTCACCCCTCCACTTT

clone_size: few
d_call: .
v_call: TRBV7-9
j_call: TRBJ2-2
cdr3_aa: CASSSLTSNTGELFF
cdr3_nt: TGTGCCAGCAGCTCTCTAACTTCGAACACCGGGGAGCTGTTTTTT

clone_size: .
d_call: .
v_call: TRBV19
j_call: TRBJ2-1
cdr3_aa: CASSTLRVGEQFF
cdr3_nt: TGTGCCAGTAGTACTCTCAGGGTAGGGGAGCAGTTCTTC

clone_size: .
d_call: .
v_call: TRBV11-3
j_call: TRBJ2-1
cdr3_aa: CASSSQGYEQFF
cdr3_nt: TGTGCCAGCAGCTCCCAGGGCTATGAGCAGTTCTTC

clone_size: once
d_call: TRBD1
v_call: TRBV4-3
j_call: TRBJ1-2
cdr3_aa: CASSQDSRGAQGYTF
cdr3_nt: TGCGCCAGCAGCCAAGACAGCAGGGGGGCGCAGGGCTACACCTTC

clone_size: .
d_call: .
v_call: TRBV5-6
j_call: TRBJ1-2
cdr3_aa: CASSFGLTGDYGYTF
cdr3_nt: TGTGCCAGCAGCTTTGGGCTCACGGGAGATTATGGCTACACCTTC

clone_size: once
d_call: .
v_call: TRBV5-4
j_call: TRBJ2-5
cdr3_aa: CASSLAGPEETQYF
cdr3_nt: TGTGCCAGCAGCTTGGCTGGGCCCGAAGAGACCCAGTACTTC

clone_size: few
d_call: .
v_call: TRBV29-1
j_call: TRBJ1-5
cdr3_aa: CSVAGVGQPQHF
cdr3_nt: TGCAGCGTTGCAGGGGTGGGTCAGCCCCAGCATTTT

clone_size: .
d_call: .
v_call: TRBV7-3
j_call: TRBJ2-3
cdr3_aa: CASSPTGRDTQYF
cdr3_nt: TGTGCCAGCAGCCCGACAGGTAGAGATACGCAGTATTTT

clone_size: .
d_call: .
v_call: TRBV25-1
j_call: TRBJ1-3
cdr3_aa: CASSEKRDSGNTIYF
cdr3_nt: TGTGCCAGCAGTGAAAAGCGGGATTCTGGAAACACCATATATTTT

clone_size: .
d_call: TRBD2
v_call: TRBV28
j_call: TRBJ2-1
cdr3_aa: CASSSPDMAGEFF
cdr3_nt: TGTGCCAGCAGTTCCCCCGACATGGCGGGGGAGTTCTTC

clone_size: .
d_call: .
v_call: TRBV19
j_call: TRBJ1-1
cdr3_aa: CASSIHMNTEAFF
cdr3_nt: TGTGCCAGTAGTATACACATGAACACTGAAGCTTTCTTT

clone_size: few
d_call: TRBD1
v_call: TRBV6-5
j_call: TRBJ2-7
cdr3_aa: CASSYQYRGSYEQYF
cdr3_nt: TGTGCCAGCAGTTACCAATACAGGGGGTCTTACGAGCAGTACTTC

clone_size: once
d_call: .
v_call: TRBV7-3
j_call: TRBJ2-5
cdr3_aa: CASSLSQRETQYF
cdr3_nt: TGTGCCAGCAGCTTAAGCCAGAGGGAGACCCAGTACTTC

clone_size: once
d_call: .
v_call: TRBV29-1
j_call: TRBJ2-1
cdr3_aa: CSVEEEWVEEQFF
cdr3_nt: TGCAGCGTTGAAGAGGAGTGGGTGGAAGAGCAGTTCTTC

clone_size: .
d_call: TRBD1
v_call: TRBV27
j_call: TRBJ2-7
cdr3_aa: CASRDRGRAYEQYF
cdr3_nt: TGTGCCAGCAGGGACAGGGGCCGAGCCTACGAGCAGTACTTC

clone_size: .
d_call: TRBD1
v_call: TRBV9
j_call: TRBJ1-1
cdr3_aa: CASSTTGGWVNTEAFF
cdr3_nt: TGTGCCAGCAGCACCACAGGGGGCTGGGTGAACACTGAAGCTTTCTTT

clone_size: .
d_call: .
v_call: TRBV10-3
j_call: TRBJ1-1
cdr3_aa: CAISGKTGVNTEAFF
cdr3_nt: TGTGCCATCAGTGGGAAGACAGGAGTGAACACTGAAGCTTTCTTT

clone_size: .
d_call: .
v_call: TRBV7-9
j_call: TRBJ2-7
cdr3_aa: CASRGASSYEQYF
cdr3_nt: TGTGCCAGCCGGGGAGCCAGCTCCTACGAGCAGTACTTC

clone_size: .
d_call: .
v_call: TRBV5-4
j_call: TRBJ1-4
cdr3_aa: CASSLGGRATNEKLFF
cdr3_nt: TGTGCCAGCAGCTTGGGAGGGCGTGCAACTAATGAAAAACTGTTTTTT

clone_size: .
d_call: .
v_call: TRBV28
j_call: TRBJ1-1
cdr3_aa: CASRGPGQNTEAFF
cdr3_nt: TGTGCCAGCAGGGGTCCTGGACAGAACACTGAAGCTTTCTTT

clone_size: .
d_call: TRBD2
v_call: TRBV7-9
j_call: TRBJ2-3
cdr3_aa: CASSLVSGRGGTDTQYF
cdr3_nt: TGTGCCAGCAGCTTAGTCTCAGGGAGGGGCGGCACAGATACGCAGTATTTT

clone_size: .
d_call: .
v_call: TRBV2
j_call: TRBJ2-5
cdr3_aa: CASSENGPQETQYF
cdr3_nt: TGTGCCAGCAGTGAAAATGGCCCCCAAGAGACCCAGTACTTC

clone_size: .
d_call: .
v_call: TRBV19
j_call: TRBJ1-1
cdr3_aa: CGQGIEAFF
cdr3_nt: TGTGGGCAGGGGATTGAAGCTTTCTTT

clone_size: .
d_call: .
v_call: TRBV4-1
j_call: TRBJ1-2
cdr3_aa: CASSPHAVVHGYTF
cdr3_nt: TGCGCCAGCAGCCCACACGCAGTGGTTCATGGCTACACCTTC

clone_size: .
d_call: TRBD1
v_call: TRBV28
j_call: TRBJ2-2
cdr3_aa: CASSQRQGFTGELFF
cdr3_nt: TGTGCCAGCAGTCAACGACAGGGGTTCACCGGGGAGCTGTTTTTT

clone_size: .
d_call: .
v_call: TRBV7-8
j_call: TRBJ1-5
cdr3_aa: CASSFSELRGNQPQHF
cdr3_nt: TGTGCCAGCAGCTTTTCGGAACTCAGGGGAAATCAGCCCCAGCATTTT

clone_size: .
d_call: .
v_call: TRBV5-6
j_call: TRBJ1-6
cdr3_aa: CASSPSGIIGAALHF
cdr3_nt: TGTGCCAGCAGCCCGAGTGGGATTATAGGAGCGGCCCTCCACTTT

clone_size: .
d_call: TRBD1
v_call: TRBV30
j_call: TRBJ2-5
cdr3_aa: CAWTLGQGSQETQYF
cdr3_nt: TGTGCCTGGACACTGGGACAGGGCTCACAAGAGACCCAGTACTTC